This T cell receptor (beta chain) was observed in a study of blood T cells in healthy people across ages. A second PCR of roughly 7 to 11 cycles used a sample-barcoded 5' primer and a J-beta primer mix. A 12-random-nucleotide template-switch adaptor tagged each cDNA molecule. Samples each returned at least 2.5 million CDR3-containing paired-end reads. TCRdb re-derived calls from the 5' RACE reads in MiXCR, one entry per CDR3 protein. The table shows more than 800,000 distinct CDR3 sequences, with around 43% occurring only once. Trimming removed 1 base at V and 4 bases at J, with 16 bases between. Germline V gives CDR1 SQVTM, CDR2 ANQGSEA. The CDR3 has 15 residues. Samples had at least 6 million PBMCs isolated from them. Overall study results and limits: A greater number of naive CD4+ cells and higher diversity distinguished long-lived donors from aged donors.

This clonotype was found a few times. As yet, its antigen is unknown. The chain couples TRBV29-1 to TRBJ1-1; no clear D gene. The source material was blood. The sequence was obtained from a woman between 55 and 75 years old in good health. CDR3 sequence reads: CSVEAQVVWSTEAFF. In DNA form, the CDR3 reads TGCAGCGTTGAAGCTCAAGTGGTTTGGAGCACTGAAGCTTTCTTT.